The rows below give T cell receptor beta chains drawn from one sample of a study of T cells after yellow fever vaccination. TCRdb re-analysed the 5' RACE reads in MiXCR, keeping a single row per CDR3 protein. The data hold tens of thousands of distinct CDR3 sequences, with roughly 7.4% observed a single time. The sequenced sample was CD8+ T cells sorted from PBMCs, obtained 4 to 6 days after the first yellow fever vaccination. These receptors all come from a man between 18 and 35 years old who received the YFV17D yellow fever vaccine. CDR3s include the opening cysteine and the closing phenylalanine or tryptophan. The order of the fields is D gene, V gene, J gene, clone size, CDR3 protein, CDR3 DNA. D genes are given only for firm matches. A clone size is listed for some rows: how often the clone was seen (once, few, many), or a class if it is expanded.

NA	TRBV5-1	TRBJ2-7	many	CASSSLQSSYEQYF	TGCGCCAGCAGCTCACTACAGAGCTCCTACGAGCAGTACTTC
TRBD2	TRBV12-3/TRBV12-4	TRBJ2-5	NA	CASTPAGGRETQYF	TGTGCCAGCACCCCAGCGGGGGGGCGAGAGACCCAGTACTTC
NA	TRBV20-1	TRBJ1-1	few	CSAREGGRGTEAFF	TGCAGTGCTAGAGAGGGGGGAAGGGGCACTGAAGCTTTCTTT
NA	TRBV11-2	TRBJ2-1	few	CASSLITYEQFF	TGTGCCAGCAGCTTAATTACGTATGAGCAGTTCTTC
NA	TRBV24-1	TRBJ2-6	NA	CATSDLFLGRHPTGANVLTF	TGTGCCACCAGTGATTTGTTTCTGGGACGTCATCCCACTGGGGCCAACGTCCTGACTTTC
NA	TRBV5-5	TRBJ1-6	NA	CASSLFSLSSYNSPLHF	TGTGCCAGCAGCTTGTTCAGTCTGAGCTCCTATAATTCACCCCTCCACTTT
NA	TRBV4-1	TRBJ1-1	few	CASSQDFKGLNTEAFF	TGCGCCAGCAGCCAAGATTTTAAGGGCTTGAACACTGAAGCTTTCTTT
TRBD1	TRBV7-3	TRBJ1-1	few	CASSLTGGGTEAFF	TGTGCCAGCAGCCTTACAGGGGGGGGCACTGAAGCTTTCTTT
TRBD2	TRBV5-4	TRBJ2-5	NA	CASSLNYDLRGIQETQYF	TGTGCCAGCAGCTTGAATTACGACTTGCGGGGGATCCAAGAGACCCAGTACTTC
NA	TRBV20-1	TRBJ1-5	few	CSAETPATGLGQPQHF	TGCAGTGCCGAAACCCCTGCGACAGGCCTGGGTCAGCCCCAGCATTTT
TRBD2	TRBV4-2	TRBJ2-3	few	CASSQGSGGADTQYF	TGTGCCAGCAGCCAAGGGAGCGGGGGGGCAGATACGCAGTATTTT
TRBD2	TRBV20-1	TRBJ2-1	few	CSARGSISGGHHANEQFF	TGCAGTGCTAGAGGTTCCATTAGCGGGGGGCACCATGCCAATGAGCAGTTCTTC
NA	TRBV12-3/TRBV12-4	TRBJ2-3	many	CASSPGGREPTDTQYF	TGTGCCAGCAGTCCCGGTGGAAGGGAGCCCACAGATACGCAGTATTTT
NA	TRBV20-1	TRBJ2-1	few	CSARWAGPNEQFF	TGCAGTGCTAGATGGGCAGGCCCCAATGAGCAGTTCTTC
TRBD2	TRBV10-3	TRBJ2-3	few	CAMGTSGGTDTQYF	TGTGCCATGGGGACTAGCGGGGGGACGGATACGCAGTATTTT